Below, 10 T cell receptor beta chains from the same sample are listed, as sequenced in a study of cytomegalovirus exposure and HLA in healthy donors. Primers: 60 Vbeta forward and 13 Jbeta reverse. TCRdb's copy holds only in-frame clones and misses some; the assay was immunoSEQ multiplex PCR. The table records about 130,000 clones, over 80% of them present only once. The sequenced sample was PBMCs. The origin of the receptors is a man aged 40-50 years in good health and CMV-seronegative.

The genes are TRBV7-2 and TRBJ1-4; TRBD1 matches at 11 bases. Germline V gene sequence: CDR1 SGHTA, CDR2 FQGNSA. Trimming took 1 base from V and 8 from J; bases not matched to a gene: 6. The CDR3 contains 16 residues. The CDR3 sequence: CASSLVDGTGGEKLFF. CDR3 bases: TGTGCCAGCAGCTTAGTCGATGGGACAGGGGGAGAAAAACTGTTTTTT.

The V gene is TRBV7-3, the J gene TRBJ2-2; D may be TRBD2 (7 bases). Trimming took off 1 base at V and 4 bases at J, with 19 bases between the two ends. The CDR3 runs to 18 residues. Per the germline V gene, CDR1 is SGHTA and CDR2 is FQGTGA. The CDR3: CASSLRAAGAFGTGELFF. The CDR3 DNA follows: TGTGCCAGCAGCTTAAGAGCGGCGGGGGCCTTCGGCACCGGGGAGCTGTTTTTT.

The V and J genes are TRBV5-6 and TRBJ1-5; a weak D match, TRBD1 (5 bases). The length of the CDR3 is 15 residues. V dropped 0 bases and J dropped 3 bases, with 10 bases sitting between them. The germline V gene has CDR1 SGHDT and CDR2 YYEEEE. The CDR3 region has the DNA TGTGCCAGCAGCTTGGGCAGGGCCGTCAATCAGCCCCAGCATTTT. This sequence encodes CASSLGRAVNQPQHF.

A few counts support this clone. The chain couples TRBV7-2 to TRBJ1-2; D unclear. The CDR3 length is 15 residues. The ends were cut back, 1 base at V and 1 base at J, with 10 bases in the middle. Germline V CDR1 and CDR2: SGHTA, FQGNSA. The CDR3 is CASSLVIGSNYGYTF. CDR3 bases: TGTGCCAGCAGCTTAGTCATAGGGAGTAACTATGGCTACACCTTC.

The chain joins TRBV11-3 to TRBJ1-1, with TRBD1 matching over 8 bases. This CDR3 region has 13 residues. V was pared by 4 bases and J by 5 bases, with 3 bases of the junction left unmatched. The V gene's germline CDR1 is SGHNT and CDR2 YENEEA. CDR3 loop: CASSWTGTTEAFF. The CDR3 DNA is TGTGCCAGCAGCTGGACAGGGACAACTGAAGCTTTCTTT. Full variable domain (missing parts from reference TRBV11-3 and TRBJ1-1): EAGVVQSPRYKIIEKKQPVAFWCNPISGHNTLYWYLQNLGQGPELLIRYENEEAVDDSQLPKDRFSAERLKGVDSTLKIQPAELGDSAVYLCASSWTGTTEAFFGQGTRLTVV.

The chain combines TRBV6-5 with TRBJ2-7; D unresolved. CDR1 and CDR2 (germline): MNHEY, SVGAGI. V shed 0 bases and J shed 5 bases, with 11 bases lying between them. CDR3 size: 14 residues. The CDR3: CASSYSPERNEQYF. Written as DNA, the CDR3 is TGTGCCAGCAGTTACTCTCCGGAGAGGAACGAGCAGTACTTC.

The chain is built from TRBV18 and TRBJ2-1, with 9 bases identical to TRBD2. Germline V lookup: CDR1 KGHSH, CDR2 LQKENI. With 1 base clipped from V and 8 bases from J, the junction kept 12 bases outside the gene matches. There are 17 residues in the CDR3. CDR3 in amino acids: CASSPQAGTSLGDEQFF. The CDR3 DNA reads TGTGCCAGCTCACCACAGGCGGGGACTAGCCTAGGCGATGAGCAGTTCTTC.

The genes are TRBV7-9 and TRBJ1-1; 7 bases match TRBD1. Germline V lookup: CDR1 SEHNR, CDR2 FQNEAQ (reference sequence). V dropped 1 base and J dropped 2; count of bases not matched to a gene: 7. The CDR3 loop spans 16 amino acids. This CDR3 is CASSLGPQGYNTEAFF. The CDR3 coding sequence is TGTGCCAGCAGCTTAGGTCCACAGGGGTACAACACTGAAGCTTTCTTT.

V gene TRBV7-6 combines with J gene TRBJ1-2; D ambiguous. This CDR3 has 13 amino acids. Trimming stripped 5 bases from V and 8 bases from J, with 15 bases between. Germline CDR1 SGHVS, CDR2 FNYEAQ. This CDR3 reads CASSIGPRGGYTF. In DNA form, the CDR3 reads TGTGCCAGCAGCATTGGACCTCGGGGAGGCTACACCTTC.

V and J are TRBV27 and TRBJ2-1; D gene ambiguous. Trimming stripped 0 bases from V and 4 bases from J, with 25 bases between. The length of the CDR3 is 20 residues. The V gene's germline CDR1 is MNHEY and CDR2 SMNVEV (reference sequence). As DNA, the CDR3 is TGTGCCAGCAGTTTATCATTTCGCAAGGAGACCATACCCCCTTACAATGAGCAGTTCTTC. Residues: CASSLSFRKETIPPYNEQFF.